This T cell receptor (beta chain) emerged from a study of cytomegalovirus exposure and HLA in healthy donors. Many counts were recorded for this clone. Trimming left V 3 bases short and J 5 bases short, with 7 bases between. This CDR3 is 12 amino acids long. Germline V gene lookup returns CDR1 SGHNT and CDR2 YENEEA. PCR employed 60 Vbeta and 13 Jbeta primers. The protocol was immunoSEQ multiplex PCR, while the TCRdb copy is restricted to in-frame clones and leaves out a portion. Counted here are about 180,000 clones, roughly 85% occurring once; the ten biggest clones make up under 0.75%. The chain recombines TRBV11-3 with TRBJ1-1, with D hard to call. The material sequenced was PBMCs. This receptor was identified in a woman between 40 and 55 years old in good health and CMV-seronegative. The CDR3 spells CASSFGGTEAFF. The CDR3 DNA is TGTGCCAGCAGCTTTGGCGGAACTGAAGCTTTCTTT.